The 5 T cell receptor beta chains given below trace back to one sample, sequenced in a study of neoadjuvant anti-PD-1 for oral cavity cancer. Specified time point: after neoadjuvant nivolumab, at surgical resection. Data came from immunoSEQ multiplex PCR; TCRdb stores just in-frame clones and leaves some out. Of approximately 9,500 clones detected, under 85% appear once; the ten largest clones hold approximately 4%. This sample comprised PBMCs, obtained after nivolumab (anti-PD-1) treatment. The receptors were gathered from a person aged 35 to 85 with oral cavity squamous cell carcinoma.

This chain links TRBV30 with TRBJ1-5, with unresolved D. Per the germline V gene, CDR1 is GTSNPN and CDR2 is SVGIG (reference sequence). V dropped 5 bases and J dropped 2 bases, with 10 bases sitting between them. This CDR3 is 13 amino acids long. The CDR3 nucleotides are TGTGCCTGGGGGAGTGGGGGCAATCAGCCCCAGCATTTT. Amino acid sequence: CAWGSGGNQPQHF.

The chain uses TRBV9 and TRBJ2-1; 8 nucleotides agree with TRBD2. Trimming cost V 1 base and J 7 bases; bases outside gene matches: 16. This CDR3 contains 18 residues. Per germline, CDR1 SGDLS and CDR2 YYNGEE. The CDR3 region is CASSVKDGGAMERNEQFF. The CDR3 coding sequence is TGTGCCAGCAGCGTAAAGGACGGGGGGGCCATGGAGAGAAATGAGCAGTTCTTC.

This chain joins TRBV11-2 and TRBJ2-1, with a possible D match to TRBD2 (6 bases). CDR3 length: 12 amino acids. Trimming stripped 3 bases from V and 10 bases from J, with 10 bases between. Germline CDR1 reads SGHAT; CDR2 reads FQNNGV. This CDR3 is CASSLTRNEQFF. CDR3 DNA: TGTGCCAGCAGCTTGACTAGAAACGAGCAGTTCTTC.

This clone occurred a few times. The chain couples TRBV29-1 to TRBJ1-2, with D maybe TRBD1 (5 bases). The CDR3 length is 12 residues. Trimming stripped 3 bases from V and 2 bases from J, with 7 bases between. Germline CDR1 reads SQVTM; CDR2 reads ANQGSEA. DNA of the CDR3: TGCAGCGTTGACCGGGACAACTATGGCTACACCTTC. Its protein is CSVDRDNYGYTF.

The CDR3 spells CASSVTSFSGNTIYF. Written as DNA, the CDR3 is TGTGCCAGCAGCGTGACTAGTTTCTCTGGAAACACCATATATTTT. The rearrangement uses TRBV9 and TRBJ1-3; D not certain. Trimming removed 2 bases from V and 0 bases from J, with 9 bases in between. The CDR3 extends over 15 amino acids. Per the germline V gene, CDR1 is SGDLS and CDR2 is YYNGEE.